The T cell receptor (beta chain) under discussion was sequenced for a study of post-analysis software for immune sequencing data. About the research overall: In terms of disease course, relapsing-remitting, secondary progressive and progressive-relapsing multiple sclerosis were included. Study-level results: In patients, TRBV5-6, TRBV5-1 and TRBV20-1 belonged to roughly five TRBV segments found more frequently than in controls.

This clonotype was observed once. Its antigen is still unknown. This could be a read error, since a much larger clone is one nucleotide away. cDNA libraries for TCR beta contained unique molecular identifiers. Between 1 and 10 million T cells gave rise to approximately 520,000 cDNA molecules. TCRdb fed the PCR reads into MiXCR, producing one record per CDR3 protein. The sample contains around 260,000 distinct CDR3 sequences, 35% to 40% of which appear only once. The V gene's germline CDR1 is MNHEY and CDR2 SVGAGI. The CDR3 contains 13 residues. This chain links TRBV6-5 with TRBJ1-1; D is ambiguous. This TCR was sampled from a girl between 5 and 17 years old with multiple sclerosis. Material: blood. CDR3 DNA sequence: TGTGCCAGCAGTTATGGGTTGAACGCTGAAGCTTTCTTT. It yields the protein CASSYGLNAEAFF.